Here is one TCR beta chain with its context. This sample was included in a study of T cell changes during pregnancy in multiple sclerosis. The method was immunoSEQ multiplex PCR; TCRdb's version includes in-frame clones alone and lacks a portion of them. The sample includes about 30,000 clones, just over 90% of them seen just once. The material was CD8+ T cells from peripheral blood mononuclear cells, obtained before pregnancy. The sequence was obtained from a female donor with multiple sclerosis, enrolled in a pregnancy study.

This CDR3 is CASSPGLAGGETQYF. Here the CDR3 DNA reads TGTGCCAGCAGCCCGGGACTAGCGGGAGGGGAGACCCAGTACTTC. This chain connects TRBV11-2 to TRBJ2-5, with 16 bases fitting TRBD2. With 5 bases clipped from V and 5 bases from J, the junction kept 2 bases outside the gene matches. The germline V gene has CDR1 SGHAT and CDR2 FQNNGV. CDR3 length: 15 residues.